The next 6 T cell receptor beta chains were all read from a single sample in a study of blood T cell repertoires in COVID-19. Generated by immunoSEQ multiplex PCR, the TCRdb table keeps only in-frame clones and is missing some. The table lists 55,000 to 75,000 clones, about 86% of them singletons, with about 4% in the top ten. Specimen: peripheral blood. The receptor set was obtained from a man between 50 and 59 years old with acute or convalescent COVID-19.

CDR3 DNA sequence: TGCGCCAGCAGCCCAACAGGGGTCTCCTACAATGAGCAGTTCTTC. Its protein is CASSPTGVSYNEQFF. This chain joins TRBV5-1 and TRBJ2-1, with 7 bases identical to TRBD1. CDR1 is SGHRS, CDR2 YFSETQ, per germline. This CDR3 is 15 amino acids long. Trimming at V came to 4 bases and at J to 0 bases, leaving 4 bases not matched to a gene.

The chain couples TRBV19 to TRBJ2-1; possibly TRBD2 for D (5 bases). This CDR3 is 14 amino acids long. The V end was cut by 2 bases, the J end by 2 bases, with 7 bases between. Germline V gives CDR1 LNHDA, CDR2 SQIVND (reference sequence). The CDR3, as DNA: TGTGCCAGTAGTATACGGGATGCCTACAATGAGCAGTTCTTC. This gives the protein CASSIRDAYNEQFF.

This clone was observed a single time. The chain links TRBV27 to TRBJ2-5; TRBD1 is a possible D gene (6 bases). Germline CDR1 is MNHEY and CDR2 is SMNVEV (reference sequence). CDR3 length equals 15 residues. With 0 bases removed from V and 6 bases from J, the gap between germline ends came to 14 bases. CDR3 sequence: CASSLSPGAFKTQYF. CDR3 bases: TGTGCCAGCAGTTTATCCCCAGGGGCGTTTAAGACCCAGTACTTC.

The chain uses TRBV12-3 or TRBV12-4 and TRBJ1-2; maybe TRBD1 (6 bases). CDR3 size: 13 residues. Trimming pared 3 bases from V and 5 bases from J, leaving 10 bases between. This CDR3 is CASSFTGTYGYTF. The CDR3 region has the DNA TGTGCCAGCAGTTTCACAGGGACGTATGGCTACACCTTC.

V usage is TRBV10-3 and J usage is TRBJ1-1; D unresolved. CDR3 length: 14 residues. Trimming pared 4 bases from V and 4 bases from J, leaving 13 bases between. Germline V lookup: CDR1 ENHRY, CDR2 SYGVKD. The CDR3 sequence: CAISGSAGSTEAFF. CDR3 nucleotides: TGTGCCATCAGTGGGAGCGCGGGAAGCACTGAAGCTTTCTTT.

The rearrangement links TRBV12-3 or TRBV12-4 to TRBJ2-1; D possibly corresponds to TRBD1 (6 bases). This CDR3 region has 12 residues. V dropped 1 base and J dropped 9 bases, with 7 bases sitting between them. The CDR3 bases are TGTGCCAGCAGTTTAGAGGACAGTGAGCAGTTCTTC. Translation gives CASSLEDSEQFF.